This is a list of T cell receptor beta chains from one sample in a study of T cell responses to AZD1222 COVID-19 vaccine. Using immunoSEQ multiplex PCR, the repertoire was profiled, and TCRdb retains in-frame clones only, with some absent. The sample yields tens of thousands of clones, 60% to 85% seen once. This sample comprised peripheral blood, obtained 28 days after the second AZD1222 dose. Receptor source: an adult who received the AZD1222 COVID-19 vaccine. Both conserved end residues are part of each CDR3. The D gene is left open where the match is weak. A clone size is listed for some rows: how often the clone was seen (once, few, many), or a class if it is expanded.

TGTGCCAGCAGTTCCCGAGCGGGGGGGCCAGATACGCAGTATTTT CASSSRAGGPDTQYF TRBJ2-3 . TRBD2 TRBV28
TGTGCCAGCAGCCGGGGTACCCGGAACACTGAAGCTTTCTTT CASSRGTRNTEAFF TRBJ1-1 few . TRBV3-1/TRBV3-2
TGTGCCAGCAGAGGGGAGATCTATGGCTACACCTTC CASRGEIYGYTF TRBJ1-2 . . TRBV2
TGTGCCAGCAGTGGAGGTGACTATGGCTACACCTTC CASSGGDYGYTF TRBJ1-2 . . TRBV12-3/TRBV12-4
TGCGCCAGCAGCTATGTGTATAGACAGGGGGCTGAGGTGGAGCTGTTTTTT CASSYVYRQGAEVELFF TRBJ2-2 . TRBD1 TRBV4-3
TGTGCCAGCAGTTTATCGGGACAGAGGAGCTCCTATAATTCACCCCTCCACTTT CASSLSGQRSSYNSPLHF TRBJ1-6 . TRBD1 TRBV27
TGTGCCAGCAGCCTAACTATTCGAGACAGCCGCACAGATACGCAGTATTTT CASSLTIRDSRTDTQYF TRBJ2-3 . . TRBV4-2
TGTGCCAGCAGTTTTCCTGGCCTGCCTAACTATGGCTACACCTTC CASSFPGLPNYGYTF TRBJ1-2 . . TRBV28
TGTGCCATCAGTGAGTCACTAGCGGATACGCAGTATTTT CAISESLADTQYF TRBJ2-3 . TRBD2 TRBV10-3
TGTGCCAGCAGCGTAGAGGGGACACCCGGGGGAGATACGCAGTATTTT CASSVEGTPGGDTQYF TRBJ2-3 . . TRBV9
TGTGCCAGCAGCCAATCGGGCTACGAGCAGTACTTC CASSQSGYEQYF TRBJ2-7 . . TRBV16
TGTGCCTGGTGTGCAGGGCACACTGAAGCTTTCTTT CAWCAGHTEAFF TRBJ1-1 . . TRBV30
TGTGCCAGCTCACCACCTAACTCGGACACCGGGGAGCTGTTTTTT CASSPPNSDTGELFF TRBJ2-2 . . TRBV18
TGTGCCAGCAGCCAAGGGACAGGGGACGACACTGAAGCTTTCTTT CASSQGTGDDTEAFF TRBJ1-1 . TRBD1 TRBV4-2
TGTGCCAGCTCACCAGAAGGGAACACTGAAGCTTTCTTT CASSPEGNTEAFF TRBJ1-1 . . TRBV18
TGCGCCAGCAGCCCTGGACAGGGGGAAGATACGCAGTATTTT CASSPGQGEDTQYF TRBJ2-3 . TRBD1 TRBV5-1
TGCGCCAGCAGCCAGGGACAGGGAGAAGAGACCCAGTACTTC CASSQGQGEETQYF TRBJ2-5 . TRBD1 TRBV4-1
TGTGCCAGCACCTCACTAGCGGGGGCCGCTGAGCAGTTCTTC CASTSLAGAAEQFF TRBJ2-1 . TRBD2 TRBV6-1
TGTGCCAGTAGTATAACAGCGAGCAATCAGCCCCAGCATTTT CASSITASNQPQHF TRBJ1-5 . . TRBV19
TGTGCCAGCAGGGCAGGGGTGAGCAATCAGCCCCAGCATTTT CASRAGVSNQPQHF TRBJ1-5 . . TRBV6-5
TGTGCCAGTAGTGACGGACACCTGGGGACTGAAGCTTTCTTT CASSDGHLGTEAFF TRBJ1-1 . . TRBV19
TGTGCCATCAGAACTAGCGTTCAAGAGACCCAGTACTTC CAIRTSVQETQYF TRBJ2-5 . TRBD2 TRBV10-3
TGTGCCAGCAGTTTAAGTCCGACTGGGGATTCACCCCTCCACTTT CASSLSPTGDSPLHF TRBJ1-6 . . TRBV27
TGTGCCAGCTCGGACGGACCGGGACTAGCGAACAATGAGCAGTTCTTC CASSDGPGLANNEQFF TRBJ2-1 few TRBD2 TRBV18
TGCGCCAGCAGCCGTGAGGGGGGAGGACGGTACGAGCAGTACTTC CASSREGGGRYEQYF TRBJ2-7 . . TRBV4-3
TGTGCCAGCAGCTTATTTGGGGACACCTACGAGCAGTACTTC CASSLFGDTYEQYF TRBJ2-7 . . TRBV7-9
TGTGCCAGCTCACCGGGACAGGGGTACAATGAGCAGTTCTTC CASSPGQGYNEQFF TRBJ2-1 . TRBD1 TRBV18
TGTGCCAGCAGCTTGGTTTCAGCGGCGTACCAAGAGACCCAGTACTTC CASSLVSAAYQETQYF TRBJ2-5 . . TRBV5-4
TGTGCCAGCAGCCAAGTAGCCGCCCGGGGGGAGCAGTTCTTC CASSQVAARGEQFF TRBJ2-1 . . TRBV3-1/TRBV3-2
TGTGCCACCAGCAGAGATCGGCGCAGGGGTGTAGATACGCAGTATTTT CATSRDRRRGVDTQYF TRBJ2-3 . . TRBV15
TGCGCCAGCAGCCAAGATATAGGCCAGGACTATGGCTACACCTTC CASSQDIGQDYGYTF TRBJ1-2 once . TRBV4-3
TGTGCCACCAGCAGAGCCTATGGGGAAAATCAGCCCCAGCATTTT CATSRAYGENQPQHF TRBJ1-5 . . TRBV15
TGTGCCACCAGTGATAGAGGGGGCCCAACAGATACGCAGTATTTT CATSDRGGPTDTQYF TRBJ2-3 . TRBD1 TRBV24-1
TGTGCCAGCAGCGACGACAGGCCAGGGGCTGAAGCTTTCTTT CASSDDRPGAEAFF TRBJ1-1 . . TRBV9
TGTGCCAGCAGCTTATCGGACAGGGGGAATTCACCCCTCCACTTT CASSLSDRGNSPLHF TRBJ1-6 few TRBD1 TRBV7-9
TGTGCCAGCAGCGGCCTAAGTGTGCTAGCGGGGGACACCGGGGAGCTGTTTTTT CASSGLSVLAGDTGELFF TRBJ2-2 . TRBD2 TRBV5-4